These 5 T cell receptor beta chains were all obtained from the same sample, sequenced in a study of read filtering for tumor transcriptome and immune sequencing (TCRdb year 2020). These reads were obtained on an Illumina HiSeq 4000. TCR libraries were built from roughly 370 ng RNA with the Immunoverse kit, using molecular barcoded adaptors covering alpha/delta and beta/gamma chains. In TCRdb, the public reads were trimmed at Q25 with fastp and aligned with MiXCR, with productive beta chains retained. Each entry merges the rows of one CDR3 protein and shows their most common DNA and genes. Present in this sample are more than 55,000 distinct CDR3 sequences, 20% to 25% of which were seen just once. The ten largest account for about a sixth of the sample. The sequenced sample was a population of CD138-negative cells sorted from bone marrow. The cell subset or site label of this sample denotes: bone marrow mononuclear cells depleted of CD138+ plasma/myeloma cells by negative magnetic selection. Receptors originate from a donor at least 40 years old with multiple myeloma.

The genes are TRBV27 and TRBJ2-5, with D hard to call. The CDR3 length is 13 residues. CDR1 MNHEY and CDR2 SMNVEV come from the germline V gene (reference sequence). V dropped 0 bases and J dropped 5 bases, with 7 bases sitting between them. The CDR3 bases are TGTGCCAGCAGTTTATCGTTGGTGGAGACCCAGTACTTC. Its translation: CASSLSLVETQYF.

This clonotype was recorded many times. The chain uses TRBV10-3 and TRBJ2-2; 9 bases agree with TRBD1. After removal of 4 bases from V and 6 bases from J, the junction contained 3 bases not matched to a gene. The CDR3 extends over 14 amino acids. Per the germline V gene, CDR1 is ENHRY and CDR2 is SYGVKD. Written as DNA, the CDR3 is TGTGCCATCAGTGGACAGGGGGGCTCCGGGGAGCTGTTTTTT. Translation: CAISGQGGSGELFF.

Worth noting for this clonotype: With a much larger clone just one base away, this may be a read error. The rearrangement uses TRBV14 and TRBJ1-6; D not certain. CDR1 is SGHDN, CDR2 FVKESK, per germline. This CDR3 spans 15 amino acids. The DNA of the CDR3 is TGTGCCGGCAGCCAAGTGAACCAGCCGGGTTCACCCCTCCACTTT. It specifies CAGSQVNQPGSPLHF.

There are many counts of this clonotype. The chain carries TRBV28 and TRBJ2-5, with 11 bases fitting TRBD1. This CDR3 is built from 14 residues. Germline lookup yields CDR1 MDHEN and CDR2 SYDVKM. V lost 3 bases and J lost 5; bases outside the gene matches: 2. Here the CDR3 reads CASSLDRGQETQYF. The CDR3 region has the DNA TGTGCCAGCAGTTTGGACAGGGGGCAGGAGACCCAGTACTTC.

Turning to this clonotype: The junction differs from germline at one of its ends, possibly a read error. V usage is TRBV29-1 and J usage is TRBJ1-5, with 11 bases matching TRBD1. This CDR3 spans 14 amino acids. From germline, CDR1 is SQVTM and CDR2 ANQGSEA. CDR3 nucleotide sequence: TGCAGCGTTGAACGGGACAGGGGGGATCAGCCCCTGCATTTT. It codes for CSVERDRGDQPLHF. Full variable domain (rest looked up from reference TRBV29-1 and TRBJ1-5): SAVISQKPSRDICQRGTSLTIQCQVDSQVTMMFWYRQQPGQSLTLIATANQGSEATYESGFVIDKFPISRPNLTFSTLTVSNMSPEDSSIYLCSVERDRGDQPLHFGDGTRLSIL.